This T cell receptor beta chain was documented in a study of blood T cell repertoires in COVID-19 (dated by TCRdb to the early 2020s). Regarding the study in general: The collaborator samples originated in the United States, Italy and Spain and spanned the acute and convalescent phases of COVID-19. The prospective study material was composed of cDNA or gDNA derived from T cells, B-cell-depleted T cells, or PBMCs. Deeply sampled blood TCRbeta repertoires from subjects exposed to, actively infected with, or recovered from COVID-19 were included in the dataset. The repertoires were released in a freely available public database meant as a resource for research on the immune response to SARS-CoV-2. The samples were drawn from the first 160 participants of the ongoing ImmuneRACE study and from 1,254 subjects provided by 6 global collaborators. A de-identified subject ID, COVID-19 status, age in years and sex were almost always included in the sample metadata. HLA class I and class II types, where available, came from metadata supplied by the sample provider rather than from assay-based typing. Paper-wide results and their limitations: The quantity of clinical and demographic metadata differed by source and by participant and was supplied without curation.

The germline V gene provides CDR1 LGHNA and CDR2 YNFKEQ. The CDR3 runs 11 residues from the cysteine to the phenylalanine. Of the read, only the CDR3 DNA is kept; its 33 bases are in frame from base 1. V and J lose 0 bases and 13 bases, and a span of 10 bases separates them. With regard to this clone: Its antigen has not been determined. No per-base quality is available; no much larger clone lies one base away.

Participants in the prospective study were aged about 18 to 90 years, lived in more than 20 United States geographic areas, and enrolled through a virtual design. In the prospective study, participants were assigned to cohorts based on the clinical history participants reported in a screening survey and a study questionnaire. Recovered participants in ImmuneRACE Cohort 3 were defined as having two consecutive negative NP/OP PCR tests, clearance from a healthcare professional, or resolution of symptoms. Each participant in the prospective study had whole blood, serum and a nasopharyngeal or oropharyngeal swab collected by mobile phlebotomists. Prospective study participants could optionally give additional blood draws and questionnaires over an approximately two-month period. Before DNA extraction, prospective study blood samples were shipped either frozen or at room temperature. TCRbeta CDR3 regions were amplified from genomic DNA using the immunoSEQ Assay, a bias-controlled multiplex PCR. The original methods were these. The number of nucleated cells in each sample was estimated from the amplification of reference gene primers within the assay. To quantify the absolute abundance of each unique TCRbeta CDR3 rearrangement, sequence reads were collapsed and filtered. For each sample, productive Simpson clonality was calculated by taking the square root of Simpson's diversity index across productive rearrangements. TCRdb mirrors the immuneACCESS table, restricted to in-frame sequences. Some clones are absent from its copies; in checked studies, under half trace to an unresolved V gene, and the reason for the others is unknown. V and J calls and clone size are copied from that table; D and trimming were computed from the DNA. The sample table lists about 330,000 clones, about 90% of them with a count of one. Approximately 5.3% of the sample is held by the ten biggest clonotypes.

The sequence joins TRBV4-2 to TRBJ2-7; a tentative D match to TRBD1 spans 5 bases. The TCR sequence derives from a woman under 40 who had recovered from COVID-19. The sequenced sample was PBMCs or T cells enriched from blood (not recorded which). The DNA is TGTGCCAGCAGCCAAGATACGACAGCCTACTTC. The translation is CASSQDTTAYF.